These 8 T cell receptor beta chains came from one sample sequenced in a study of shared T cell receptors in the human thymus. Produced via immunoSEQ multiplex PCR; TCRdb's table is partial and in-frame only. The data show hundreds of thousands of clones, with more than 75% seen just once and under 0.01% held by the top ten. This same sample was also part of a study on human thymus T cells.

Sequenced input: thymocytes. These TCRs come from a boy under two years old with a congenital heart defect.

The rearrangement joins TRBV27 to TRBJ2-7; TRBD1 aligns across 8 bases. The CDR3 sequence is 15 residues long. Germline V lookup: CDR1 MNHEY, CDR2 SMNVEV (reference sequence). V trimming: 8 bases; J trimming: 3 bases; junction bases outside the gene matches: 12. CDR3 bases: TGTGCCAGCCGTACCCCGGACAGGGAGAACTACGAGCAGTACTTC. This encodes CASRTPDRENYEQYF.

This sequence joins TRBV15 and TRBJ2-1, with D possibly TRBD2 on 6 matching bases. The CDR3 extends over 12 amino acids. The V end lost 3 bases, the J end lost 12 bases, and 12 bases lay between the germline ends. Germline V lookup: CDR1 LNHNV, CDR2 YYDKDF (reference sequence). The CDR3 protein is CATSRGEGLQFF. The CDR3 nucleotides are TGTGCCACCAGCAGGGGAGAGGGACTGCAGTTCTTC. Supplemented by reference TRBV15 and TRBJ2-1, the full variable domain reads DAMVIQNPRYQVTQFGKPVTLSCSQTLNHNVMYWYQQKSSQAPKLLFHYYDKDFNNEADTPDNFQSRRPNTSFCFLDIRSPGLGDTAMYLCATSRGEGLQFFGPGTRLTVL.

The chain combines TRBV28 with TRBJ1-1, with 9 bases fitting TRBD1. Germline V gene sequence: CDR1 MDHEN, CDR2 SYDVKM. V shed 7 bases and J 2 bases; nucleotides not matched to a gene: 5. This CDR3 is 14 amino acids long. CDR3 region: CASTVTGGNTEAFF. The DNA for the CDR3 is TGTGCCAGCACGGTGACAGGGGGAAACACTGAAGCTTTCTTT.

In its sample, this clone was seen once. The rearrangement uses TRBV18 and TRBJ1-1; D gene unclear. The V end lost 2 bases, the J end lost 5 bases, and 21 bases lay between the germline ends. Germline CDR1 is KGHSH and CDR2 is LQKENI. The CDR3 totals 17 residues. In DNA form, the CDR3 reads TGTGCCAGCTCACCATACGCGAGGGTTTGGGAGTTTACTGAAGCTTTCTTT. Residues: CASSPYARVWEFTEAFF.

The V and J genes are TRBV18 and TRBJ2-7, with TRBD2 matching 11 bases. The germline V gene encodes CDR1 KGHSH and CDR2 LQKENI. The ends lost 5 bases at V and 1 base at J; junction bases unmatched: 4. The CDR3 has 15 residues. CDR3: CASSSTSGESYEQYF. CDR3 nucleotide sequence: TGTGCCAGCTCATCGACTAGCGGGGAATCCTACGAGCAGTACTTC. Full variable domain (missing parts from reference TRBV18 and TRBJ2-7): NAGVMQNPRHLVRRRGQEARLRCSPMKGHSHVYWYRQLPEEGLKFMVYLQKENIIDESGMPKERFSAEFPKEGPSILRIQQVVRGDSAAYFCASSSTSGESYEQYFGPGTRLTVT.

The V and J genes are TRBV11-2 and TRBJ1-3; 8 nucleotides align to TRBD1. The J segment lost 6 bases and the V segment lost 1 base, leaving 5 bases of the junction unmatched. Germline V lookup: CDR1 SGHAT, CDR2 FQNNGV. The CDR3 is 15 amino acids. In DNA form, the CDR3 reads TGTGCCAGCAGCTTAGTGTTTCAGGGGGCAAACACCATATATTTT. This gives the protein CASSLVFQGANTIYF.

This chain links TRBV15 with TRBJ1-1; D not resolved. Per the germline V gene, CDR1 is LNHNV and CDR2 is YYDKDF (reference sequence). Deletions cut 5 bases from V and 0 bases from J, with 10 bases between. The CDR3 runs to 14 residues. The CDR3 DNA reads TGTGCCACCAGCGGCAGCGCAATGAACACTGAAGCTTTCTTT. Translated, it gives CATSGSAMNTEAFF. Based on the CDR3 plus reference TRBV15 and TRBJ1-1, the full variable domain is DAMVIQNPRYQVTQFGKPVTLSCSQTLNHNVMYWYQQKSSQAPKLLFHYYDKDFNNEADTPDNFQSRRPNTSFCFLDIRSPGLGDTAMYLCATSGSAMNTEAFFGQGTRLTVV.

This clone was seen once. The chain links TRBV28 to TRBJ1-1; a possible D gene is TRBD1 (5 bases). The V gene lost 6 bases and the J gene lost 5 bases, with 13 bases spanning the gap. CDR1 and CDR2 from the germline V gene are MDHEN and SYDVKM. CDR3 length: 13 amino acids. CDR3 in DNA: TGTGCCAGCAGGGGGCGGGGCGTGACTGAAGCTTTCTTT. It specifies CASRGRGVTEAFF.